What follows are 22 T cell receptor beta chains derived from one specimen sequenced in a study of post-analysis software for immune sequencing data. The antigens these receptors bind are not known. Study results and limitations: The study found TRBV5-6, TRBV5-1 and TRBV20-1 among 4 or 5 TRBV segments more frequent in patients than controls.

Researchers reported that TCR beta cDNA libraries carried unique molecular identifiers. TCRdb recomputed calls from the PCR reads with MiXCR, one row per CDR3 protein. Found here are hundreds of thousands of distinct CDR3 sequences, about 53% of them singletons; the top ten hold about 4.5%. Sequenced: blood. The source of these receptors is a girl aged 5-17 years with multiple sclerosis.

The chain links TRBV29-1 to TRBJ1-1, with 7 bases aligning to TRBD1. CDR1 is SQVTM and CDR2 is ANQGSEA in the germline V gene. This CDR3 contains 17 residues. Trimming removed 3 bases from V and 0 bases from J; junction bases left unmatched: 13. The CDR3 DNA follows: TGCAGCGTTGAGCGTGCAGGGGGGGGCAAGATGAACACTGAAGCTTTCTTT. Translation: CSVERAGGGKMNTEAFF.

This clonotype was detected a few times. This chain's CDR3 is CSARESGRGIGEQFF. The CDR3 region has the DNA TGCAGTGCTAGGGAGAGCGGGCGGGGGATTGGTGAGCAGTTCTTC. The chain has TRBV20-1 and TRBJ2-1, with 7 bases identical to TRBD2. The CDR3 loop spans 15 amino acids. Germline CDR1 and CDR2: DFQATT and SNEGSKA (reference sequence). The ends lost 3 bases at V and 9 bases at J; junction bases unmatched: 14.

This clonotype appeared a few times. The J gene is TRBJ2-3, the V gene TRBV5-1; no clear D. Trimming cost V 0 bases and J 2 bases, with 7 bases left between them. Germline CDR1 reads SGHRS; CDR2 reads YFSETQ. The CDR3 consists of 14 residues. The CDR3 region is CASSLAPNTDTQYF. DNA for the CDR3: TGCGCCAGCAGCTTGGCCCCCAACACAGATACGCAGTATTTT.

Only a few counts were recorded for this clonotype. This chain joins TRBV4-1 and TRBJ2-4; weak D call: TRBD1 (5 bases). The closer fit of TRBJ2-7 to the DNA end suggests the J call may be wrong. The CDR3 loop spans 15 amino acids. Germline values: CDR1 MGHRA, CDR2 YSYEKL. Written as DNA, the CDR3 is TGCGCCAGCAGCCAAATCGGAACCAGGGTGGACGAGCAGTACTTC. Residues: CASSQIGTRVDEQYF.

The chain is built from TRBV7-8 and TRBJ2-1; D call uncertain. The CDR3 totals 13 residues. Between the trimmed V and J ends, which lost 2 bases and 3 bases, there was a span of 5 bases. The V gene's germline CDR1 is SGHVS and CDR2 FQNEAQ. In DNA form, the CDR3 reads TGTGCCAGCAGCTTATTCCGCTACAATGAGCAGTTCTTC. Residues: CASSLFRYNEQFF. The full variable domain, completed using reference TRBV7-8 and TRBJ2-1, is GAGVSQSPRYKVAKRGQDVALRCDPISGHVSLFWYQQALGQGPEFLTYFQNEAQLDKSGLPSDRFFAERPEGSVSTLKIQRTQQEDSAVYLCASSLFRYNEQFFGPGTRLTVL.

V is TRBV5-1 and J is TRBJ1-1, with 9 bases aligning to TRBD1. This CDR3 comprises 14 residues. CDR1 is SGHRS, CDR2 YFSETQ, per germline. V lost 4 bases, J lost 6 bases, and 7 bases stayed unmatched. CDR3 sequence: CASSAGTGIAEAFF. In nucleotides, the CDR3 is TGCGCCAGCAGCGCCGGGACAGGGATTGCTGAAGCTTTCTTT.

The chain uses TRBV20-1 and TRBJ2-3, with a possible D match to TRBD2 (6 bases). Trimming stripped 0 bases from V and 0 bases from J, with 13 bases between. The CDR3 totals 16 residues. The germline gives CDR1 DFQATT, CDR2 SNEGSKA (reference sequence). CDR3 loop: CSAREGVAASTDTQYF. Written as DNA, the CDR3 is TGCAGTGCTAGAGAAGGGGTAGCGGCTAGCACAGATACGCAGTATTTT.

The J gene is TRBJ2-3, the V gene TRBV29-1, with 9 bases aligning to TRBD2. V shed 2 bases and J 1 base; nucleotides not matched to a gene: 4. This CDR3 has 15 residues. Per the germline V gene, CDR1 is SQVTM and CDR2 is ANQGSEA. The CDR3 DNA reads TGCAGCGTTGAATGGGCGGGAGGGCGCACAGATACGCAGTATTTT. It translates to CSVEWAGGRTDTQYF.

This clonotype was found many times. This chain connects TRBV29-1 to TRBJ2-7; 10 positions match TRBD2. This CDR3 is 13 amino acids long. V trimming: 5 bases; J trimming: 0 bases; junction bases outside the gene matches: 1. Germline V gene data show CDR1 as SQVTM and CDR2 as ANQGSEA. The CDR3 bases are TGCAGCGTTCGGACTAGCGGCTCCTACGAGCAGTACTTC. It yields the protein CSVRTSGSYEQYF.

This clonotype was recorded a few times. The chain has TRBV29-1 and TRBJ2-5; D gene uncertain. CDR3 length: 15 amino acids. The V and J ends lost 0 bases and 2 bases respectively, with 13 bases between them. Germline V gives CDR1 SQVTM, CDR2 ANQGSEA. CDR3 sequence reads: CSVEDRAPKQETQYF. The CDR3 nucleotides read TGCAGCGTTGAAGATCGGGCACCGAAGCAAGAGACCCAGTACTTC.

The chain joins TRBV7-8 to TRBJ2-2, with 7 nucleotides matching TRBD1. Germline CDR1 reads SGHVS; CDR2 reads FQNEAQ. This CDR3 has 15 amino acids. Trimming at V came to 5 bases and at J to 4 bases, leaving 7 bases not matched to a gene. The CDR3 loop reads CASSVTGVGTGELFF. In DNA, the CDR3 is TGTGCCAGCAGCGTCACAGGGGTGGGCACCGGGGAGCTGTTTTTT.

This clonotype is a singleton in its sample. The chain carries TRBV5-1 and TRBJ2-1; TRBD2 matches 8 bases. The junction had 12 bases not matched to a gene; V was cut back by 4 bases and J by 6 bases. The CDR3 loop spans 16 amino acids. Germline V lookup: CDR1 SGHRS, CDR2 YFSETQ. CDR3 sequence: CASSPPRLAYSNEQFF. CDR3 coding DNA: TGCGCCAGCAGCCCCCCCCGACTAGCGTACTCCAATGAGCAGTTCTTC.

This chain connects TRBV7-9 to TRBJ2-7; unclear D gene. CDR1 is SEHNR and CDR2 is FQNEAQ in the germline V gene (reference sequence). Trimming left V 6 bases short and J 0 bases short, with 15 bases between. CDR3 length: 15 amino acids. CDR3 region: CASRPGSSGSYEQYF. In nucleotides, the CDR3 is TGTGCCAGCAGACCTGGGTCTTCGGGCTCCTACGAGCAGTACTTC.

The chain has TRBV7-9 and TRBJ2-5, with D perhaps matching TRBD1 (5 bases). CDR3 length: 16 residues. V was shortened by 0 bases and J by 3 bases, with 14 bases between the two germline ends. From germline, CDR1 is SEHNR and CDR2 FQNEAQ (reference sequence). CDR3 amino acids: CASSLARQSGKETQYF. DNA of the CDR3: TGTGCCAGCAGCTTAGCGAGACAGAGTGGCAAAGAGACCCAGTACTTC. Filled out from reference TRBV7-9 and TRBJ2-5, the complete variable domain reads DTGVSQNPRHKITKRGQNVTFRCDPISEHNRLYWYRQTLGQGPEFLTYFQNEAQLEKSRLLSDRFSAERPKGSFSTLEIQRTEQGDSAMYLCASSLARQSGKETQYFGPGTRLLVL.

This clonotype showed up just a few times. The rearrangement joins TRBV20-1 to TRBJ2-1, with 11 bases identical to TRBD2. J was trimmed by 0 bases and V by 1 base; bases with no gene match: 8. From germline, CDR1 is DFQATT and CDR2 SNEGSKA (reference sequence). The CDR3 length is 18 residues. The CDR3 coding sequence is TGCAGTGCTAGAGTTACTAGCGGGGGAGGAAGCTCCTACAATGAGCAGTTCTTC. This sequence encodes CSARVTSGGGSSYNEQFF.

Points on this clonotype: The junction departs from the called germline gene at one end, perhaps through a read error. The chain links TRBV7-6 to TRBJ2-3, with D perhaps matching TRBD1 (6 bases). The CDR3 has 15 amino acids. Germline loops: CDR1 SGHVS, CDR2 FNYEAQ. The CDR3, as DNA: TGTGCCAGCAGCTTATCAGGGGAATCCACAGATATGCAGTATTTT. Amino acid sequence: CASSLSGESTDMQYF.

The chain employs TRBV7-9 and TRBJ2-7; 11 nucleotides match TRBD2. Germline V gene sequence: CDR1 SEHNR, CDR2 FQNEAQ (reference sequence). The CDR3 covers 19 residues. Trimming took 4 bases from V and 0 from J; bases not matched to a gene: 14. The CDR3 protein is CASSSTPGLAAANSYEQYF. The CDR3 region has the DNA TGTGCCAGCAGCTCAACACCGGGACTAGCGGCCGCTAACTCCTACGAGCAGTACTTC. Combining the CDR3 with reference TRBV7-9 and TRBJ2-7 gives the whole variable domain DTGVSQNPRHKITKRGQNVTFRCDPISEHNRLYWYRQTLGQGPEFLTYFQNEAQLEKSRLLSDRFSAERPKGSFSTLEIQRTEQGDSAMYLCASSSTPGLAAANSYEQYFGPGTRLTVT.

V gene TRBV6-5 combines with J gene TRBJ2-7; tentatively, D is TRBD1 or TRBD2 (5 bases each). Germline V gives CDR1 MNHEY, CDR2 SVGAGI. The V end was cut by 0 bases, the J end by 0 bases, with 12 bases between. The CDR3 is 16 residues long. DNA for the CDR3: TGTGCCAGCAGTTACTCGCTGGGACCGAGCTCCTACGAGCAGTACTTC. This translates into CASSYSLGPSSYEQYF.

The chain employs TRBV20-1 and TRBJ2-7; 7 nucleotides line up with TRBD1. The CDR3 runs 14 residues. CDR1 and CDR2 (germline): DFQATT, SNEGSKA (reference sequence). Losses at the gene ends were 8 bases for V and 4 bases for J; bases not matched to a gene: 14. CDR3: CSTTPRTGPYEQYF. The CDR3 DNA sequence: TGCAGTACCACTCCCCGGACAGGCCCTTACGAGCAGTACTTC.

The rearrangement joins TRBV7-3 to TRBJ2-3; 8 bases match TRBD1. Trimming removed 4 bases from V and 2 bases from J; junction bases left unmatched: 5. Germline loops: CDR1 SGHTA, CDR2 FQGTGA. CDR3 length: 15 residues. The CDR3 region is CASSSKQGDTDTQYF. The CDR3 coding sequence is TGTGCCAGCAGCTCCAAACAGGGGGACACAGATACGCAGTATTTT.

A few counts support this clonotype. This chain joins TRBV24-1 and TRBJ2-5; D unclear. The CDR3 totals 13 residues. CDR1 is KGHDR and CDR2 is SFDVKD in the germline V gene. Deletions cut 2 bases from V and 5 bases from J, with 8 bases between. The DNA of the CDR3 is TGTGCCACCAGTGATTCGTCAGAGGAGACCCAGTACTTC. Protein product: CATSDSSEETQYF.

The chain links TRBV4-1 to TRBJ1-1, with D uncertain. Trimming pared 1 base from V and 5 bases from J, leaving 14 bases between. The CDR3 is 15 amino acids. Per germline, CDR1 MGHRA and CDR2 YSYEKL. As DNA, the CDR3 is TGCGCCAGCAGCCAAGGGGCCGTCATGTGGACTGAAGCTTTCTTT. As protein: CASSQGAVMWTEAFF.